A selection of T cell receptor beta chains follows, all from one sample in a study of blood T cell repertoires in COVID-19. This table comes from immunoSEQ multiplex PCR, and its TCRdb copy is limited to in-frame clones, with some not included. The table shows around 120,000 clones, with 60% to 85% occurring only once. The sample consisted of peripheral blood. Receptors were obtained from a man aged 65 to 79 with acute or convalescent COVID-19. CDR3s include the opening cysteine and the closing phenylalanine or tryptophan. D genes are given only for firm matches. Expanded clones are given a class, and other clones once, few, many or no size at all.

clone size	J gene	V gene	D gene	CDR3 protein	CDR3 DNA
.	TRBJ1-1	TRBV27	.	CASSFSGTEAFF	TGTGCCAGCAGTTTTTCGGGCACTGAAGCTTTCTTT
once	TRBJ2-1	TRBV4-3	.	CASSQDPTYNEQFF	TGCGCCAGCAGCCAAGATCCAACTTACAATGAGCAGTTCTTC
.	TRBJ1-2	TRBV21-1	.	CASSKVDKTHRGYTF	TGTGCCAGCAGCAAAGTCGATAAAACCCATAGAGGCTACACCTTC
once	TRBJ1-1	TRBV7-8	TRBD1	CASSLYRGLTEAFF	TGTGCCAGCAGCTTATACAGGGGGCTAACTGAAGCTTTCTTT
few	TRBJ1-2	TRBV6-5	.	CASSYSMARQVRYTF	TGTGCCAGCAGTTACTCGATGGCCCGACAGGTCCGCTACACCTTC
once	TRBJ2-2	TRBV6-6	TRBD1	CASSKAQGAYTGELFF	TGTGCCAGCAGTAAGGCCCAGGGGGCTTACACCGGGGAGCTGTTTTTT
.	TRBJ1-2	TRBV5-5	TRBD1	CASRHVGTGVTYGYTF	TGTGCCAGCAGGCACGTAGGGACAGGGGTCACCTATGGCTACACCTTC
.	TRBJ2-1	TRBV7-2	TRBD2	CASSPTLAGGRYNEQFF	TGTGCCAGCAGCCCGACACTAGCGGGGGGCCGCTACAATGAGCAGTTCTTC
.	TRBJ2-3	TRBV5-1	TRBD2	CASSLPRGTSGGGSDTQYF	TGCGCCAGCAGCCTCCCGAGGGGGACTAGCGGGGGCGGGTCAGATACGCAGTATTTT
few	TRBJ1-6	TRBV29-1	.	CSVPPRDTALHF	TGCAGCGTCCCCCCCCGGGATACGGCCCTCCACTTT
.	TRBJ2-1	TRBV20-1	TRBD2	CSASGLAGTYNEQFF	TGCAGTGCTAGTGGACTAGCGGGAACGTACAATGAGCAGTTCTTC
.	TRBJ1-2	TRBV18	.	CASSPLREAGYTF	TGTGCCAGCTCACCACTCAGGGAGGCTGGCTACACCTTC
.	TRBJ1-2	TRBV5-6	.	CASSLSDTYGYTF	TGTGCCAGCAGCTTGTCGGACACCTATGGCTACACCTTC
few	TRBJ1-5	TRBV6-1	.	CASSEVGDNYQPQHF	TGTGCCAGCAGTGAAGTGGGCGACAACTATCAGCCCCAGCATTTT
.	TRBJ1-3	TRBV3-1/TRBV3-2	.	CASSQSSRNSGNTIYF	TGTGCCAGCAGCCAAAGTTCCAGAAATTCTGGAAACACCATATATTTT
few	TRBJ1-5	TRBV19	TRBD1	CASSRGGQGGQPQHF	TGTGCCAGTAGCCGAGGGGGACAGGGAGGACAGCCCCAGCATTTT
.	TRBJ2-7	TRBV7-9	TRBD1	CASSRTGDSYEQYF	TGTGCCAGCAGCCGGACAGGGGATTCCTACGAGCAGTACTTC
few	TRBJ2-7	TRBV4-3	.	CASSPRGGVDEQYF	TGCGCCAGCAGCCCCCGGGGCGGGGTGGACGAGCAGTACTTC
few	TRBJ2-3	TRBV5-4	.	CASSPGPRTDTQYF	TGTGCCAGCAGCCCAGGGCCCCGCACAGATACGCAGTATTTT
.	TRBJ1-3	TRBV7-2	.	CASSPGVGYGNTIYF	TGTGCCAGCAGCCCGGGGGTGGGGTATGGAAACACCATATATTTT
few	TRBJ2-1	TRBV5-1	.	CASSEVYNEQFF	TGCGCCAGCAGCGAGGTTTACAATGAGCAGTTCTTC
.	TRBJ2-1	TRBV6-5	TRBD1	CASSYDRAGENEQFF	TGTGCCAGCAGTTACGACAGGGCAGGAGAAAATGAGCAGTTCTTC
.	TRBJ1-4	TRBV19	.	CASSPRYRANEKLFF	TGTGCCAGTAGTCCCCGGTACAGAGCAAATGAAAAACTGTTTTTT
once	TRBJ1-2	TRBV15	.	CATSRVMDRFYGYTF	TGTGCCACCAGCAGGGTAATGGACAGATTCTATGGCTACACCTTC
.	TRBJ2-2	TRBV11-3	.	CASSLWGGKYTGELFF	TGTGCCAGCAGCTTATGGGGCGGGAAGTACACCGGGGAGCTGTTTTTT
.	TRBJ2-6	TRBV18	.	CASSPPAGGLSGANVLTF	TGTGCCAGCTCACCGCCAGCTGGGGGCCTCTCTGGGGCCAACGTCCTGACTTTC
.	TRBJ2-2	TRBV9	TRBD1	CASETMTGLGTGELFF	TGTGCCAGCGAAACAATGACAGGGCTCGGCACCGGGGAGCTGTTTTTT
.	TRBJ1-1	TRBV5-4	.	CASSLPPGGGSTEAFF	TGTGCCAGCAGCCTCCCGCCGGGGGGAGGGAGCACTGAAGCTTTCTTT
.	TRBJ1-2	TRBV24-1	.	CATSGAGNYGYTF	TGTGCCACCAGTGGGGCGGGAAACTATGGCTACACCTTC
.	TRBJ1-2	TRBV9	.	CASSPRGLGYTF	TGTGCCAGCAGCCCCAGGGGTCTGGGCTACACCTTC
.	TRBJ1-1	TRBV5-1	TRBD1	CASSLEGAGAEAFF	TGCGCCAGCAGCTTAGAGGGGGCGGGCGCTGAAGCTTTCTTT
.	TRBJ2-1	TRBV12-5	.	CASGPGQLYNEQFF	TGTGCTAGTGGTCCGGGACAACTTTACAATGAGCAGTTCTTC
.	TRBJ1-2	TRBV19	TRBD1	CASSRDRGALGYGYTF	TGTGCCAGTAGTAGGGACAGGGGAGCTTTGGGCTATGGCTACACCTTC
.	TRBJ1-3	TRBV7-9	.	CASSLGSRVSGNTIYF	TGTGCCAGCAGCTTAGGTTCCAGGGTCTCTGGAAACACCATATATTTT
.	TRBJ1-1	TRBV6-5	TRBD1	CASLQGAITEAFF	TGTGCCAGCCTACAGGGGGCAATTACTGAAGCTTTCTTT
.	TRBJ2-5	TRBV10-2	.	CASSESSGAGETQYF	TGCGCCAGCAGTGAGTCGTCCGGGGCGGGGGAGACCCAGTACTTC
.	TRBJ2-1	TRBV11-2	.	CASSLEVGASYNEQFF	TGTGCCAGCAGCTTGGAAGTGGGGGCGTCTTACAATGAGCAGTTCTTC
.	TRBJ1-5	TRBV19	.	CASSDEGWAYSNQPQHF	TGTGCCAGTAGTGATGAAGGTTGGGCGTATAGCAATCAGCCCCAGCATTTT
.	TRBJ2-7	TRBV6-5	.	CASSGQSGIYEQYF	TGTGCCAGCAGCGGCCAGAGCGGAATTTACGAGCAGTACTTC
.	TRBJ2-6	TRBV10-3	TRBD2	CAISEGRAGANVLTF	TGTGCCATCAGTGAAGGGAGGGCTGGGGCCAACGTCCTGACTTTC
.	TRBJ1-5	TRBV19	TRBD1	CASRARDRLNQPQHF	TGTGCCAGTAGAGCCCGGGACAGGCTCAATCAGCCCCAGCATTTT
.	TRBJ2-4	TRBV5-1	.	CASSQNLAKNIQYF	TGCGCCAGCAGCCAGAATTTAGCCAAAAACATTCAGTACTTC
.	TRBJ1-5	TRBV11-2	.	CASSSQQGGPQHF	TGTGCCAGCAGCTCTCAACAGGGCGGGCCCCAGCATTTT
few	TRBJ1-5	TRBV19	.	CASSPTELRLNQPQHF	TGTGCCAGTAGTCCCACGGAACTCAGGCTCAATCAGCCCCAGCATTTT
.	TRBJ1-1	TRBV15	.	CATSTTAGTPFF	TGTGCCACCAGCACGACGGCCGGGACACCTTTCTTT
.	TRBJ1-1	TRBV10-3	.	CAISEGGGNTEAFF	TGTGCCATCAGTGAAGGCGGTGGGAACACTGAAGCTTTCTTT
.	TRBJ1-5	TRBV5-1	.	CASSPSPDQPQHF	TGCGCCAGCTCCCCTTCGCCAGATCAGCCCCAGCATTTT
.	TRBJ1-5	TRBV14	.	CASSQTDGQPQHF	TGTGCCAGCAGCCAAACAGATGGGCAGCCCCAGCATTTT
.	TRBJ1-3	TRBV9	TRBD1	CASSVESSGTGGNTIYF	TGTGCCAGCAGCGTAGAATCGTCAGGGACAGGGGGCAACACCATATATTTT
.	TRBJ2-3	TRBV30	TRBD2	CAWSVPSGGAADTQYF	TGTGCCTGGAGTGTACCTAGCGGGGGGGCCGCAGATACGCAGTATTTT
.	TRBJ1-2	TRBV11-2	TRBD1	CASSLLQGAEGYTF	TGTGCCAGCAGCTTATTACAGGGGGCTGAGGGCTACACCTTC
.	TRBJ1-5	TRBV6-1	.	CASSEASRQGNQPQHF	TGTGCCAGCAGTGAAGCTTCCCGACAGGGCAATCAGCCCCAGCATTTT